The rows below give T cell receptor beta chains drawn from one sample of a study of cytomegalovirus exposure and HLA in healthy donors. Measured with immunoSEQ multiplex PCR; TCRdb has only the in-frame clones, and not every one. The sample includes around 160,000 clones. The sequenced material came from PBMCs. The receptors shown here come from a woman aged 45-59 years in good health and CMV-seronegative. Each CDR3 is given with its conserved first and last residue. D genes are given only for firm matches.

V: TRBV5-1
J: TRBJ2-5
D: .
DNA: TGCGCCAGCAGCCCGGGGGTGGGCCTGGAGACCCAGTACTTC
CDR3: CASSPGVGLETQYF

V: TRBV11-3
J: TRBJ2-7
D: TRBD2
DNA: TGTGCCAGCAGCTCTGGCGGGGGGTCTGGGGAGCAGTACTTC
CDR3: CASSSGGGSGEQYF

V: TRBV30
J: TRBJ1-6
D: TRBD1
DNA: TGTGCCTGGAGACGGACAGGGGGTTCACCCCTCCACTTT
CDR3: CAWRRTGGSPLHF

V: TRBV28
J: TRBJ1-2
D: .
DNA: TGTGCCAGCCGGGAAGGGGGAAGGGGTCATGGCTACACCTTC
CDR3: CASREGGRGHGYTF

V: TRBV28
J: TRBJ1-5
D: .
DNA: TGTGCCAGCAGTTTGGTGCAGGGATATGATCAGCCCCAGCATTTT
CDR3: CASSLVQGYDQPQHF

V: TRBV18
J: TRBJ1-1
D: .
DNA: TGTGCCAGCTCGGTTCGGAGCACTGAAGCTTTCTTT
CDR3: CASSVRSTEAFF

V: TRBV5-1
J: TRBJ1-1
D: .
DNA: TGCGCCAGCAGCTTACAGGCTACCCTGAACACTGAAGCTTTCTTT
CDR3: CASSLQATLNTEAFF

V: TRBV15
J: TRBJ1-5
D: TRBD1
DNA: TGTGCCACCAGCAGAGATGAGGGCCAGGGGGATCAGCCCCAGCATTTT
CDR3: CATSRDEGQGDQPQHF

V: TRBV7-9
J: TRBJ1-2
D: TRBD1
DNA: TGTGCCAGCAGCTCCCCACAGGGGCCCATATATGGCTACACCTTC
CDR3: CASSSPQGPIYGYTF

V: TRBV6-5
J: TRBJ2-7
D: .
DNA: TGTGCCAGCAGTTACTCGAGCGGTCCTTACGAGCAGTACTTC
CDR3: CASSYSSGPYEQYF

V: TRBV15
J: TRBJ1-1
D: TRBD1
DNA: TGTGCCACCAGCTGGGACAGGGGGTTCGAAGCTTTCTTT
CDR3: CATSWDRGFEAFF

V: TRBV30
J: TRBJ2-1
D: TRBD2
DNA: TGTGCCTGGAGTGGGATGGGACTAGCGAAAAATGAGCAGTTCTTC
CDR3: CAWSGMGLAKNEQFF

V: TRBV6-5
J: TRBJ1-1
D: .
DNA: TGTGCCAGCAGTTACTCGAACCTATCCGAAGCTTTCTTT
CDR3: CASSYSNLSEAFF

V: TRBV18
J: TRBJ1-5
D: TRBD1
DNA: TGTGCCAGCTCACCCTGGGACAGAGGGATCCAGCCCCAGCATTTT
CDR3: CASSPWDRGIQPQHF

V: TRBV18
J: TRBJ2-7
D: TRBD1
DNA: TGTGCCAGCTCACCACTTCAAGGGGGCAACGAGCAGTACTTC
CDR3: CASSPLQGGNEQYF

V: TRBV6-5
J: TRBJ2-1
D: .
DNA: TGTGCCAGCACACGAGGGAGTTTGGGAGACAATGAGCAGTTCTTC
CDR3: CASTRGSLGDNEQFF

V: TRBV11-2
J: TRBJ2-5
D: .
DNA: TGTGCCAGCAGCTTGGGCAGGGGCCCGGAGACCCAGTACTTC
CDR3: CASSLGRGPETQYF

V: TRBV5-1
J: TRBJ1-3
D: .
DNA: TGCGCCAGCAGCTTAGGGAGCTCTGGAAACACCATATATTTT
CDR3: CASSLGSSGNTIYF

V: TRBV2
J: TRBJ2-7
D: TRBD1
DNA: TGTGCCAGCAAATTGGACAGGGGGGACACCTACGAGCAGTACTTC
CDR3: CASKLDRGDTYEQYF

V: TRBV5-1
J: TRBJ1-3
D: .
DNA: TGCGCCAGCAGCTTGTCGGCGGACTCTGGAAACACCATATATTTT
CDR3: CASSLSADSGNTIYF

V: TRBV11-2
J: TRBJ1-1
D: .
DNA: TGTGCCAGCAGCCCCCGAATGGGGCTGAACACTGAAGCTTTCTTT
CDR3: CASSPRMGLNTEAFF

V: TRBV27
J: TRBJ2-7
D: TRBD2
DNA: TGTGCCAGCAGTTCAGCGGGAGGGGTCTACGAGCAGTACTTC
CDR3: CASSSAGGVYEQYF

V: TRBV10-3
J: TRBJ2-2
D: TRBD1
DNA: TGTGCCATCAGTGAGGGACAGGGGTTGACCGGGGAGCTGTTTTTT
CDR3: CAISEGQGLTGELFF

V: TRBV6-5
J: TRBJ1-5
D: .
DNA: TGTGCCACCCACGGGCAGGGGCTAAATCAGCCCCAGCATTTT
CDR3: CATHGQGLNQPQHF

V: TRBV5-1
J: TRBJ2-3
D: TRBD1
DNA: TGCGCCAGCAGCTATGGACAGGGGGCCTTTTCTAGCACAGATACGCAGTATTTT
CDR3: CASSYGQGAFSSTDTQYF

V: TRBV19
J: TRBJ1-5
D: .
DNA: TGTGCCAGTAGCTCAACAGGAACTCAGCCCCAGCATTTT
CDR3: CASSSTGTQPQHF

V: TRBV18
J: TRBJ2-1
D: TRBD2
DNA: TGTGCCAGCTCACTAATAGCGGGAGGTACCCAGGGCAATGAGCAGTTCTTC
CDR3: CASSLIAGGTQGNEQFF

V: TRBV5-5
J: TRBJ1-5
D: TRBD1
DNA: TGTGCCAGCAGTTGGACAGGGATGAGCAATCAGCCCCAGCATTTT
CDR3: CASSWTGMSNQPQHF

V: TRBV5-1
J: TRBJ2-7
D: TRBD2
DNA: TGCGCCAGCAGCTTGGCCGAGACTAGCGGGACTTACGAGCAGTACTTC
CDR3: CASSLAETSGTYEQYF

V: TRBV15
J: TRBJ2-5
D: .
DNA: TGTGCCACCAGCCGAGTTCAGGGGGGAGAGACCCAGTACTTC
CDR3: CATSRVQGGETQYF

V: TRBV19
J: TRBJ1-1
D: .
DNA: TGTGCCAGTAGCAACCGGGACAAGTCTGAAGCTTTCTTT
CDR3: CASSNRDKSEAFF

V: TRBV7-2
J: TRBJ2-7
D: .
DNA: TGTGCCAGCAGCTTAGGGGCCGAGGCGGGCGAGCAGTACTTC
CDR3: CASSLGAEAGEQYF

V: TRBV5-1
J: TRBJ2-2
D: .
DNA: TGCGCCAGCAGCTTGAGCGTAGCCCGGGAGCTGTTTTTT
CDR3: CASSLSVARELFF

V: TRBV30
J: TRBJ1-2
D: .
DNA: TGTGCCTGGAGTCCCCTCGGTCTTAACTATGGCTACACCTTC
CDR3: CAWSPLGLNYGYTF

V: TRBV9
J: TRBJ2-7
D: TRBD1
DNA: TGTGCCAGCAGCGCCGGACAGGGAAACTACGAGCAGTACTTC
CDR3: CASSAGQGNYEQYF

V: TRBV6-1
J: TRBJ2-5
D: TRBD1
DNA: TGTGCCAGCAGTGTTACAGGGGTGGAGACCCAGTACTTC
CDR3: CASSVTGVETQYF

V: TRBV9
J: TRBJ2-3
D: .
DNA: TGTGCCAGCAGCGTAGTAGGGGCAGGGTACACAGATACGCAGTATTTT
CDR3: CASSVVGAGYTDTQYF

V: TRBV7-9
J: TRBJ1-1
D: .
DNA: TGTGCCAGCAGCTTAGATGGGAGGACTGAAGCTTTCTTT
CDR3: CASSLDGRTEAFF

V: TRBV5-1
J: TRBJ2-3
D: TRBD1
DNA: TGCGCCAGCAGCCCCGGACAGGGCACAGATACGCAGTATTTT
CDR3: CASSPGQGTDTQYF

V: TRBV2
J: TRBJ1-4
D: .
DNA: TGTGCCAGCAGGAAAGACTCAACTAATGAAAAACTGTTTTTT
CDR3: CASRKDSTNEKLFF

V: TRBV30
J: TRBJ2-3
D: TRBD2
DNA: TGTGCCTGGAGTGTAAAACTAGCGGAAGGATCAGATACGCAGTATTTT
CDR3: CAWSVKLAEGSDTQYF

V: TRBV28
J: TRBJ2-2
D: TRBD2
DNA: TGTGCCAGCAGAGAGCTTAGCGGGAGGGCCTTTAGTAACGGGGAGCTGTTTTTT
CDR3: CASRELSGRAFSNGELFF

V: TRBV9
J: TRBJ2-5
D: TRBD2
DNA: TGTGCCAGCAGCGGCAGCGGGACCTACCAAGAGACCCAGTACTTC
CDR3: CASSGSGTYQETQYF

V: TRBV27
J: TRBJ1-1
D: .
DNA: TGTGCCAGCACCTCCGGGACTGAAGCTTTCTTT
CDR3: CASTSGTEAFF

V: TRBV7-7
J: TRBJ2-3
D: .
DNA: TGTGCCAGCAGCGCTAACTTGGGGGCGGGCAGGAACGCAGATACGCAGTATTTT
CDR3: CASSANLGAGRNADTQYF

V: TRBV7-2
J: TRBJ1-3
D: TRBD1
DNA: TGTGCCAGCAGCTTAAGGACAGGGGGCCGCTCTGGAAACACCATATATTTT
CDR3: CASSLRTGGRSGNTIYF

V: TRBV10-3
J: TRBJ2-3
D: TRBD2
DNA: TGTGCCATCAGTGATCTGGGACTAGCGGGGAGTGTTGGCACAGATACGCAGTATTTT
CDR3: CAISDLGLAGSVGTDTQYF

V: TRBV28
J: TRBJ1-1
D: .
DNA: TGTGCCAGCAGTCCTCCGGGACATCTGAACACTGAAGCTTTCTTT
CDR3: CASSPPGHLNTEAFF

V: TRBV28
J: TRBJ1-5
D: TRBD1
DNA: TGTGCCAGCAGTTGGCCAAGGACAGGGTCGGGCAATCAGCCCCAGCATTTT
CDR3: CASSWPRTGSGNQPQHF

V: TRBV25-1
J: TRBJ2-7
D: .
DNA: TGTGCCAGCAGTGATCCAACCCGCGGGGCCGTGGCCTACGAGCAGTACTTC
CDR3: CASSDPTRGAVAYEQYF

V: TRBV28
J: TRBJ1-2
D: TRBD1
DNA: TGTGCCAGCACCAAGACAGGGGCCGTTACTAACTATGGCTACACCTTC
CDR3: CASTKTGAVTNYGYTF

V: TRBV11-1
J: TRBJ1-1
D: .
DNA: TGTGCCAGCAGCTTAGCCTTGGCTTATTTCACTGAAGCTTTCTTT
CDR3: CASSLALAYFTEAFF

V: TRBV9
J: TRBJ2-7
D: TRBD2
DNA: TGTGCCAGCAGCGGAGGGACTAGCGGTTCGTACGAGCAGTACTTC
CDR3: CASSGGTSGSYEQYF